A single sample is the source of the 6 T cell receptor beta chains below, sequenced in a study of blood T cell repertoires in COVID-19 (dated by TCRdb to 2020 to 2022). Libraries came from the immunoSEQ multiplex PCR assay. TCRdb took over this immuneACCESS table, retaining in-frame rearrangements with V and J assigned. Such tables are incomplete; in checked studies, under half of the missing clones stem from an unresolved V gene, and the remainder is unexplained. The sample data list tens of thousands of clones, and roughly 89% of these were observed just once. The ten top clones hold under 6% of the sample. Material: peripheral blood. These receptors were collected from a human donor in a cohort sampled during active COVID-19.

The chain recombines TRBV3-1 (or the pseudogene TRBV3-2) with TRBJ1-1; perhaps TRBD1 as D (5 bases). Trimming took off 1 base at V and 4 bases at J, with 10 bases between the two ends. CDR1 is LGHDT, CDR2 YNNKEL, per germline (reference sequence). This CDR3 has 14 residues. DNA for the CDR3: TGTGCCAGCAGCCAAGTAGGGGTTAGCACTGAAGCTTTCTTT. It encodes CASSQVGVSTEAFF.

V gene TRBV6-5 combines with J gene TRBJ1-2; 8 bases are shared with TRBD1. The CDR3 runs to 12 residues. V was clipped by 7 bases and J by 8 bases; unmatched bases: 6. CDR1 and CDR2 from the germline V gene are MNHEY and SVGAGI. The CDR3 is CASTGTGGGYTF. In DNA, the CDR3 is TGTGCCAGCACCGGGACAGGAGGCGGCTACACCTTC.

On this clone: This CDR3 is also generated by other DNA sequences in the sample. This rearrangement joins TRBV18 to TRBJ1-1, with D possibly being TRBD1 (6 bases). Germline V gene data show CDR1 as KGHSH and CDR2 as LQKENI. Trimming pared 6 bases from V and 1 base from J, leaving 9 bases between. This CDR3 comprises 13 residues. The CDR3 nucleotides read TGTGCCAGCTCGCGGACAGAGAACACTGAAGCTTTCTTT. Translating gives CASSRTENTEAFF.

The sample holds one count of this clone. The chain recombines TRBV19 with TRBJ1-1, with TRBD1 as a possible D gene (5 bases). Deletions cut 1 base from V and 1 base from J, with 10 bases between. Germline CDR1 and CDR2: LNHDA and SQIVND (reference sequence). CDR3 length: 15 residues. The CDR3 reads CASSIAGGKNTEAFF. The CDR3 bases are TGTGCCAGTAGTATAGCGGGGGGAAAGAACACTGAAGCTTTCTTT.

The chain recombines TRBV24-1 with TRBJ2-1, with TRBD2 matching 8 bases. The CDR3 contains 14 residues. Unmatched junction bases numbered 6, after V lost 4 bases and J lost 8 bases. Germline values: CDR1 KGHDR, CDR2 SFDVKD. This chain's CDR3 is CATSDAGGVDEQFF. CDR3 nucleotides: TGTGCCACCAGTGACGCGGGAGGAGTCGATGAGCAGTTCTTC.

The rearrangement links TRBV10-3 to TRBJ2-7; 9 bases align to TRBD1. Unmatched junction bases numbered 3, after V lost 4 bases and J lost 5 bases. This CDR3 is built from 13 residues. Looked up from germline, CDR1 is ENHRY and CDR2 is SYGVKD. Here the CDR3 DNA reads TGTGCCATCAGTGGCGGGGACAGGGACGAGCAGTACTTC. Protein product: CAISGGDRDEQYF.